What follows describes a single T cell receptor beta chain. What it binds is unknown. These data come from a study of T cell responses to AZD1222 COVID-19 vaccine. The CDR3 loop spans 16 amino acids. Germline CDR1 MDHEN, CDR2 SYDVKM. J was trimmed by 2 bases and V by 6 bases; bases with no gene match: 8. Study observations and caveats: The reported proportion of spike-specific TCRs targeting unmutated variant regions was nearly half.

Only in-frame clones appear in the TCRdb table, and some are missing; sequencing was by immunoSEQ multiplex PCR. The sample shows some 110,000 clones, 85% to 90% of them seen only once. The sample was peripheral blood, taken 28 days after the second AZD1222 dose. The receptor was derived from an adult who received the AZD1222 COVID-19 vaccine. J is TRBJ2-3 and V is TRBV28; 10 bases agree with TRBD2. The CDR3: CASSVLAGEFTDTQYF. CDR3 DNA: TGTGCCAGCAGCGTCCTAGCGGGGGAGTTCACAGATACGCAGTATTTT.